A single sample gave rise to the 16 T cell receptor beta chains below, sequenced in a study of beta chain features in type 1 diabetes (dated by TCRdb to the late 2010s). Points the paper makes about the study in general: Type 1 diabetes patients showed a moderate but significant shortening of TCRB CDR3 length in all four CD4+ subsets.

The library was built by means of the immunoSEQ multiplex PCR assay. The entire amount of isolated RNA was reverse transcribed using the High Capacity cDNA Reverse Transcription Kit, so the sequenced TCRB transcripts were expressed ones. TCRdb limited this immuneACCESS table to in-frame rearrangements with V and J called. A share of clones is missing; checked studies link under half to unresolved V genes, and the rest is unexplained. The sample includes hundreds of thousands of clones, with around an eighth observed a single time. The ten largest clones take up less than 0.025% of the sample. These TCRs' antigens remain unknown. Sequenced sample: naive CD4+ T cells from blood. In the paper's terms, the cell subset or site label means: true naive CD4+ T cells. The origin of the receptors is a man between 18 and 29 years old with type 1 diabetes.

This chain joins TRBV7-3 and TRBJ2-7; D may be TRBD1 (6 bases). The CDR3 runs 14 residues. V was trimmed by 4 bases and J by 4 bases, leaving 14 bases between them. Per germline, CDR1 SGHTA and CDR2 FQGTGA. The CDR3: CASSSGTRAYEQYF. The CDR3 bases are TGTGCCAGCAGCTCGGGGACAAGGGCGTACGAGCAGTACTTC.

This clone turned up a few times. This chain uses TRBV29-1 with TRBJ2-7, with 10 positions matching TRBD1. Looked up from germline, CDR1 is SQVTM and CDR2 is ANQGSEA. V gave up 0 bases and J gave up 3 bases; unmatched junction bases: 5. This CDR3 is built from 15 residues. The DNA for the CDR3 is TGCAGCGTTGAAGATGAGGGGACAGGGGACTACGAGCAGTACTTC. Encoded protein: CSVEDEGTGDYEQYF.

This clone was picked up a small number of times. V is TRBV7-9 and J is TRBJ1-4; perhaps TRBD1 as D (5 bases). The CDR3 length is 16 residues. Germline CDR1 is SEHNR and CDR2 is FQNEAQ (reference sequence). The V end was cut by 1 base, the J end by 7 bases, with 16 bases between. The chain's CDR3 is CASSLGSSRETEKLFF. In DNA, the CDR3 is TGTGCCAGCAGCTTAGGTTCTTCCAGGGAGACTGAAAAACTGTTTTTT.

This clone has more than one count but fewer than ten. The rearrangement links TRBV30 to TRBJ1-2, with 8 bases that match TRBD1. The CDR3 consists of 13 residues. V gave up 3 bases and J gave up 4 bases; unmatched junction bases: 4. The germline CDR1 and CDR2 sequences are GTSNPN and SVGIG (reference sequence). The CDR3 reads CAWRNDRGYGYTF. CDR3 coding DNA: TGTGCCTGGAGGAATGACAGGGGCTATGGCTACACCTTC.

Only a few counts were recorded for this clone. The CDR3 bases are TGTGCCAGCACCACACACGGTGGCGCAAAAGAGACCCAGTACTTC. The encoded protein is CASTTHGGAKETQYF. V gene TRBV28 combines with J gene TRBJ2-5; D gene uncertain. Germline lookup yields CDR1 MDHEN and CDR2 SYDVKM. Trimming removed 7 bases at V and 3 bases at J, with 18 bases between. CDR3 length equals 15 residues.

CDR3 sequence reads: CASSLVRSTDNTGELFF. CDR3 coding DNA: TGCGCCAGCAGCTTGGTTAGGTCTACCGATAACACCGGGGAGCTGTTTTTT. The rearrangement joins TRBV5-1 to TRBJ2-2; no clear D gene. The germline CDR1 and CDR2 sequences are SGHRS and YFSETQ. The CDR3 is made up of 17 amino acids. Trimming stripped 0 bases from V and 2 bases from J, with 14 bases between.

To note about this clone: At one of its ends the junction is not consistent with the germline gene, which may arise from a read error. This chain joins TRBV7-7 and TRBJ2-2; D perhaps matches TRBD1 (5 bases). The CDR3 length is 13 residues. Germline CDR1 reads SSHAT; CDR2 reads FNYEAQ (reference sequence). The CDR3 region is CASSLWGSGELFF. The CDR3 nucleotides are TGTGCTAGCAGCTTGTGGGGCAGCGGGGAGCTGTTTTTT.

The V call is TRBV5-4, the J call TRBJ1-1; D call uncertain. Trimming removed 2 bases at V and 7 bases at J, with 9 bases between. The length of the CDR3 is 12 residues. Per the germline V gene, CDR1 is SGHNT and CDR2 is YYREEE (reference sequence). The CDR3 nucleotides are TGTGCCAGCAGCTTTCAAGAAGATGAAGCTTTCTTT. It yields the protein CASSFQEDEAFF. Based on the CDR3 plus reference TRBV5-4 and TRBJ1-1, the full variable domain is ETGVTQSPTHLIKTRGQQVTLRCSSQSGHNTVSWYQQALGQGPQFIFQYYREEENGRGNFPPRFSGLQFPNYSSELNVNALELDDSALYLCASSFQEDEAFFGQGTRLTVV.

V and J are TRBV27 and TRBJ2-2; D gene uncertain. V was clipped by 3 bases and J by 2 bases, with 7 bases between them. This CDR3 contains 14 residues. Germline assignment: CDR1 MNHEY and CDR2 SMNVEV (reference sequence). The CDR3: CASSFVRNTGELFF. The CDR3 DNA follows: TGTGCCAGCAGTTTTGTCCGAAACACCGGGGAGCTGTTTTTT.

This clone was counted between two and nine times. V and J are TRBV14 and TRBJ1-1; D ambiguous. Germline lookup yields CDR1 SGHDN and CDR2 FVKESK. This CDR3 has 13 residues. V was shortened by 6 bases and J by 0 bases, with 8 bases between the two germline ends. The chain's CDR3 is CASSRGLNTEAFF. DNA of the CDR3: TGTGCCAGCAGTCGAGGGTTGAACACTGAAGCTTTCTTT.

This clone came up a few times. J is TRBJ1-1 and V is TRBV6-6; D is undetermined. The V end lost 7 bases, the J end lost 5 bases, and 17 bases lay between the germline ends. In germline, CDR1 is MNHNY, CDR2 SVGAGI (reference sequence). The CDR3 extends over 14 amino acids. CDR3 in amino acids: CASTITSGRTEAFF. Here the CDR3 DNA reads TGTGCCAGCACAATTACCTCGGGTAGGACTGAAGCTTTCTTT.

The chain couples TRBV1 to TRBJ1-4. TRBV1 is a documented pseudogene. CDR3 length: 15 amino acids. For the CDR3, the DNA is TGCACCAGCAGCCGTAGAGGAATACGGCTCCGGGAACTGTTTTTT. Translation: CTSSRRGIRLRELFF.

This clone appeared a few times. The genes are TRBV5-4 and TRBJ2-7; D gene unclear. Trimming shortened V by 4 bases and J by 6 bases, and 17 bases separated the two germline ends. The CDR3 loop spans 14 amino acids. The germline gives CDR1 SGHNT, CDR2 YYREEE (reference sequence). The CDR3: CASSTGSNMGEQYF. CDR3 sequence (DNA): TGTGCCAGCAGCACCGGGTCCAATATGGGCGAGCAGTACTTC.

The V call is TRBV7-8, the J call TRBJ1-3; 7 bases are a match to TRBD1. CDR1 and CDR2 (germline): SGHVS, FQNEAQ. V was pared by 1 base and J by 7 bases, with 4 bases of the junction left unmatched. CDR3 length equals 14 residues. CDR3 sequence: CASSLEDRRNTIYF. The CDR3 coding sequence is TGTGCCAGCAGCTTAGAGGACAGGAGGAACACCATATATTTT.

The chain employs TRBV18 and TRBJ2-2; D gene ambiguous. V dropped 3 bases and J dropped 3 bases, with 5 bases sitting between them. The CDR3 length is 13 residues. The germline CDR1 and CDR2 sequences are KGHSH and LQKENI. As DNA, the CDR3 is TGTGCCAGCTCACCCGCGGACACCGGGGAGCTGTTTTTT. Translating it yields CASSPADTGELFF.

This clone was counted only a few times. The gene calls are TRBV5-1 and TRBJ2-5, with 9 bases that match TRBD1. Trimming cost V 0 bases and J 2 bases; bases outside gene matches: 2. The CDR3 runs to 15 residues. Looked up from germline, CDR1 is SGHRS and CDR2 is YFSETQ. For the CDR3, the DNA is TGCGCCAGCAGCTTGGTAGGGACAGGGCAAGAGACCCAGTACTTC. This encodes CASSLVGTGQETQYF.